This entry describes one T cell receptor (beta chain). Its target is unknown. Looked up from germline, CDR1 is MNHEY and CDR2 is SMNVEV (reference sequence). After removal of 6 bases from V and 5 bases from J, the junction contained 6 bases not matched to a gene. CDR3 size: 15 residues. This entry comes from a study of cytomegalovirus exposure and HLA in healthy donors. Whole-study findings and limits: Being productive about 87% or about 30% of the time was typical of most TCR beta V segments in an earlier analysis. According to the study, around 180 TCR beta chains were cytomegalovirus-associated. The study assumed roughly uniform donor sequencing depth for presence/absence analyses.

It was with 60 Vbeta and 13 Jbeta primers that the PCR ran. Clones were sequenced by immunoSEQ multiplex PCR, and TCRdb holds only the in-frame ones, with some missing. The sample includes around 230,000 clones, approximately 79% seen only once; the top ten take 1.5% to 2%. The clonotype comes from a male donor in good health and CMV-seronegative. The J gene is TRBJ2-7, the V gene TRBV27; 14 nucleotides line up with TRBD2. The sequenced sample was PBMCs. DNA of the CDR3: TGTGCCAGCAGGGGACTAGCGGGAGCCCGAGACGAGCAGTACTTC. It codes for CASRGLAGARDEQYF.